This TCR beta chain was obtained from a study of cytomegalovirus exposure and HLA in healthy donors. Study-level points and caveats: Later genetic work tied a missense DCLRE1C variant to beta-chain V and J trimming.

The primer mix had 60 Vbeta and 13 Jbeta primers. Profiling relied on immunoSEQ multiplex PCR, and the TCRdb table lists in-frame clones only, not all of them. The ten most abundant clones cover approximately 6.5% of a sample with under 200,000 clones. V lost 5 bases and J lost 5; bases outside the gene matches: 8. This CDR3 has 14 residues. The germline gives CDR1 MNHNY, CDR2 SVGAGI (reference sequence). To note about this clone: Its specificity is unknown.

V usage is TRBV6-6 and J usage is TRBJ2-7; 8 bases line up with TRBD2. The receptor comes from a man in his thirties or forties in good health and CMV-seronegative. The specimen sequenced was PBMCs. Written as DNA, the CDR3 is TGTGCCAGCAGTACCGCCGGGAGGGACCACGAGCAGTACTTC. Protein sequence: CASSTAGRDHEQYF.